This TCR beta chain originates from a study of OX40 agonist ivuxolimab in advanced cancers. Across the whole study: The patients got ivuxolimab, which is an agonistic anti-OX40 (CD134) antibody. Recorded diagnoses for dose-escalation patients were hepatocellular carcinoma, melanoma, renal cell or head and neck cancer.

Notes on the study in general: It was also the case that some nonresponders had low normalized T-cell clonal expansion.

In germline, CDR1 is SGHRS, CDR2 YFSETQ. The CDR3 has 15 residues. The ends lost 4 bases at V and 3 bases at J; junction bases unmatched: 4. Note on this clone: The antigen is undetermined.

Sampling of blood occurred at baseline, cycle 4 day 1, and cycle 7 day 1. Clones were read by immunoSEQ multiplex PCR, and TCRdb kept only the in-frame ones, dropping some. Among about 62,000 clones listed, approximately 80% were seen once. The source of this sequence is an adult with an advanced solid tumor such as melanoma, head and neck, liver or kidney cancer. The chain joins TRBV5-1 to TRBJ1-3; 10 bases agree with TRBD1. The sample was CD4+ or CD8+ T cells sorted from blood, taken in a trial of the OX40 agonist ivuxolimab. The CDR3 DNA reads as TGCGCCAGCAGCGGGGGACAGGGGAATGGAAACACCATATATTTT. This encodes CASSGGQGNGNTIYF. The whole variable domain, remainder taken from reference TRBV5-1 and TRBJ1-3, is KAGVTQTPRYLIKTRGQQVTLSCSPISGHRSVSWYQQTPGQGLQFLFEYFSETQRNKGNFPGRFSGRQFSNSRSEMNVSTLELGDSALYLCASSGGQGNGNTIYFGEGSWLTVV.